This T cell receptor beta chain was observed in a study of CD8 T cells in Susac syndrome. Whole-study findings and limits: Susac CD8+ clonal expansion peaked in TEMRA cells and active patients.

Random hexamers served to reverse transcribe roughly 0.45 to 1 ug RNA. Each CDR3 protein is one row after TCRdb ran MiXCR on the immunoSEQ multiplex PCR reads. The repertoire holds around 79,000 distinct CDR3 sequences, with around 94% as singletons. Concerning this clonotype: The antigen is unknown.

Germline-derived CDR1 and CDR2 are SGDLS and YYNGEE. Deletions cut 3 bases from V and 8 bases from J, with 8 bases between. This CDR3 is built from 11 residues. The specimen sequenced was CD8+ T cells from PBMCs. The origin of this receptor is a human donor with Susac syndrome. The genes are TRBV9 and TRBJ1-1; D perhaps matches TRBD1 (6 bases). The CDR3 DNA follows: TGTGCCAGCAGCGCAGGGGTGGAAGCTTTCTTT. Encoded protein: CASSAGVEAFF.